This is a list of T cell receptor beta chains from one sample in a study of blood T cell repertoires in COVID-19. TCRdb keeps only in-frame clones here, not all; method: immunoSEQ multiplex PCR. The sample contains some 50,000 clones, 82% of which appear only once. The specimen sequenced was peripheral blood. Source of these receptors: a woman older than 75 with acute or convalescent COVID-19. The CDR3 runs from the conserved cysteine through the conserved F or W. D genes are given only for firm matches. Expanded clones are given a class, and other clones once, few, many or no size at all.

clone size: .
J gene: TRBJ2-3
V gene: TRBV27
D gene: .
CDR3 DNA: TGTGCCAGCAGTCCGCCCCCACAGGAGATCACAGATACGCAGTATTTT
CDR3 protein: CASSPPPQEITDTQYF

clone size: few
J gene: TRBJ2-1
V gene: TRBV2
D gene: .
CDR3 DNA: TGTGCCAGCACTTCGGAGGGCCAAGCCTACAATGAGCAGTTCTTC
CDR3 protein: CASTSEGQAYNEQFF

clone size: once
J gene: TRBJ2-1
V gene: TRBV5-8
D gene: TRBD2
CDR3 DNA: TGTGCCAGCAACTCTTGGCGGGGGGCTACCTACAATGAGCAGTTCTTC
CDR3 protein: CASNSWRGATYNEQFF

clone size: .
J gene: TRBJ2-2
V gene: TRBV6-5
D gene: .
CDR3 DNA: TGTGCCACCCTCAAACAGGGTACGAACACCGGGGAGCTGTTTTTT
CDR3 protein: CATLKQGTNTGELFF

clone size: .
J gene: TRBJ2-1
V gene: TRBV7-9
D gene: .
CDR3 DNA: TGTGCCAGCAGCTTAGCGGGGGGGGCGACGTTCTTC
CDR3 protein: CASSLAGGATFF

clone size: .
J gene: TRBJ2-4
V gene: TRBV3-1/TRBV3-2
D gene: .
CDR3 DNA: TGTGCCAGCAGCCAAGATTTGTCTAGCTCAAACATTCAGTACTTC
CDR3 protein: CASSQDLSSSNIQYF

clone size: .
J gene: TRBJ1-2
V gene: TRBV27
D gene: .
CDR3 DNA: TGTGCCAGCAGCCGTAGGGGTTCATGGGGCTACACCTTC
CDR3 protein: CASSRRGSWGYTF

clone size: .
J gene: TRBJ2-7
V gene: TRBV28
D gene: .
CDR3 DNA: TGTGCCATCACGGGACATGGCTACGAGCAGTACTTC
CDR3 protein: CAITGHGYEQYF

clone size: .
J gene: TRBJ2-3
V gene: TRBV6-2/TRBV6-3
D gene: .
CDR3 DNA: TGTGCCAGCAGTCGGACTAGCACAGATACGCAGTATTTT
CDR3 protein: CASSRTSTDTQYF

clone size: .
J gene: TRBJ1-5
V gene: TRBV2
D gene: .
CDR3 DNA: TGTGCCAGCATGGGGCAAGAAAATCGTCAGCCCCAGCATTTT
CDR3 protein: CASMGQENRQPQHF

clone size: .
J gene: TRBJ1-5
V gene: TRBV5-4
D gene: .
CDR3 DNA: TGTGCCAGCAGCCTGGGGGGGCTGGGGAGCAATCAGCCCCAGCATTTT
CDR3 protein: CASSLGGLGSNQPQHF

clone size: .
J gene: TRBJ2-6
V gene: TRBV28
D gene: .
CDR3 DNA: TGTGCCAGCAGTTCCACAGGGATTTCTGGGGCCAACGTCCTGACTTTC
CDR3 protein: CASSSTGISGANVLTF

clone size: .
J gene: TRBJ2-7
V gene: TRBV5-1
D gene: TRBD2
CDR3 DNA: TGCGCCAGCAGCTTTTATAGCGGGGAGACCTACGAGCAGTACTTC
CDR3 protein: CASSFYSGETYEQYF

clone size: once
J gene: TRBJ2-5
V gene: TRBV25-1
D gene: .
CDR3 DNA: TGTGCCAGCAGTGAATTGACAGGACAAGAGACCCAGTACTTC
CDR3 protein: CASSELTGQETQYF

clone size: .
J gene: TRBJ2-7
V gene: TRBV19
D gene: TRBD2
CDR3 DNA: TGTGCCAGTAGAGCTAGAGGGACTAGCGGATATGAGCAGTACTTC
CDR3 protein: CASRARGTSGYEQYF